This T cell receptor beta chain was sequenced during a study of cytomegalovirus exposure and HLA in healthy donors. The protocol was immunoSEQ multiplex PCR, while the TCRdb copy is restricted to in-frame clones and leaves out a portion. The sample gives about 130,000 clones, nearly 90% of which show up once; about 3% is in the top ten. The junction had 12 bases not matched to a gene; V was cut back by 10 bases and J by 6 bases. Germline V gene lookup returns CDR1 SGHAT and CDR2 FQNNGV. The CDR3 extends over 15 amino acids. The sequenced sample consisted of PBMCs. The rearrangement uses TRBV11-2 and TRBJ2-2; the match to TRBD2 covers 9 bases. The sequence derives from a man aged 25-40 years in good health and CMV-seronegative. In DNA, the CDR3 is TGTGCCACCCATCAGTTGCTAGCGGGACCCGGGGAGCTGTTTTTT. Translated: CATHQLLAGPGELFF.